This T cell receptor (beta chain) was documented in a study of blood T cell repertoires in COVID-19. Study-level information: Whether acute or convalescent, the COVID-19 samples came from the United States, Italy and Spain.

Germline V gene data show CDR1 as MGHDK and CDR2 as SYGVNS. Trimming left V 4 bases short and J 6 bases short, with 10 bases between. CDR3 length equals 12 residues. Here immunoSEQ multiplex PCR was the method, and the copy in TCRdb shows in-frame clones only, minus some. The sample gives over 80,000 clones, more than 90% of which show up once; approximately 1.6% is in the top ten. This clone has only a few counts. What was sequenced was peripheral blood. The genes are TRBV25-1 and TRBJ2-7, with D possibly matching TRBD1 (6 bases). This clonotype was sampled from a man between 60 and 75 years old with acute or convalescent COVID-19. The CDR3 here is CASSVQGGEQYF. The CDR3 DNA sequence: TGTGCCAGCAGTGTACAGGGTGGCGAGCAGTACTTC.